Detailed here is one T cell receptor (beta chain). The CDR3 length is 17 residues. With 3 bases removed from V and 5 bases from J, the gap between germline ends came to 21 bases. Germline assignment: CDR1 SGDLS and CDR2 YYNGEE. This entry is derived from a study of long-term antiretroviral therapy in people with HIV. It was version v3.0 of the immunoSEQ assay that was run at survey level. Data came from immunoSEQ multiplex PCR; TCRdb stores just in-frame clones and leaves some out. Of 40,000 to 45,000 clones listed, 90% to 95% are singletons. The rearrangement uses TRBV9 and TRBJ1-3; D possibly corresponds to TRBD1 (6 bases). The sample was unsorted PBMCs, taken 3.7 years after starting antiretroviral therapy. The TCR comes from a woman in her fifties or sixties with HIV. The CDR3 is CASSARPETGRRNTIYF. Written as DNA, the CDR3 is TGTGCCAGCAGCGCCCGACCCGAAACAGGGAGGCGAAACACCATATATTTT.